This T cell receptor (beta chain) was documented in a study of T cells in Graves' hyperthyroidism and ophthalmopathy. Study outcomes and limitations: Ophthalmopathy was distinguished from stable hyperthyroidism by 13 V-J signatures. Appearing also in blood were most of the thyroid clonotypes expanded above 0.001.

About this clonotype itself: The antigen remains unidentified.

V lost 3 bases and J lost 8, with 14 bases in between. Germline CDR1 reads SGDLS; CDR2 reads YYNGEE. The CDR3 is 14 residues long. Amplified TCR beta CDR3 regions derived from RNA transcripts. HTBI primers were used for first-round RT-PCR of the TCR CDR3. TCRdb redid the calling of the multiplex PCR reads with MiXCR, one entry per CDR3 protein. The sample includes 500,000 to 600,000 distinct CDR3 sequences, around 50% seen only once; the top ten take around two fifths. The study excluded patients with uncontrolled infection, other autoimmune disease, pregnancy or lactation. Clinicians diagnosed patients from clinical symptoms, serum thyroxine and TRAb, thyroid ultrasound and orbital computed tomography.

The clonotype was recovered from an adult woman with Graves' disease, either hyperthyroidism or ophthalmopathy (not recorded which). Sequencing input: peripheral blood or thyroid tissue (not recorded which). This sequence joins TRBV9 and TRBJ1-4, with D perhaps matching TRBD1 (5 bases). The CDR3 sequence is CASSAEVGGEKLFF. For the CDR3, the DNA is TGTGCCAGCAGCGCCGAGGTGGGGGGAGAAAAACTGTTTTTT. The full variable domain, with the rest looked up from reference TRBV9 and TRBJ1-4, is DSGVTQTPKHLITATGQRVTLRCSPRSGDLSVYWYQQSLDQGLQFLIQYYNGEERAKGNILERFSAQQFPDLHSELNLSSLELGDSALYFCASSAEVGGEKLFFGSGTQLSVL.